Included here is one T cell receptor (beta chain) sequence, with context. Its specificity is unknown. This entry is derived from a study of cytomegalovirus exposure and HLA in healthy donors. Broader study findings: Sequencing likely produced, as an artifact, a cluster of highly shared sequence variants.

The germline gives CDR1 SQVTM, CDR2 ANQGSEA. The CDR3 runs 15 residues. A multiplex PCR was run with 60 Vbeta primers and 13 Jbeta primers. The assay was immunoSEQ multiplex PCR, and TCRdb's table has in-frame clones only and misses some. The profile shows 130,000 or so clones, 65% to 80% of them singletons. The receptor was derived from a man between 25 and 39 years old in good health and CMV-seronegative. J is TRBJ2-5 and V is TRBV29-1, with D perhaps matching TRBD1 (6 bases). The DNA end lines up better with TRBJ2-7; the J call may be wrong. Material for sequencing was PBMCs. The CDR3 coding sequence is TGCAGCGTTGAGGTTGACAACAGGGCTCCCTACGAGCAGTACTTC. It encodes CSVEVDNRAPYEQYF.